The next 31 T cell receptor beta chains were all read from a single sample in a study of CD4+ T cells in melanoma. Generated by immunoSEQ multiplex PCR, the TCRdb table keeps only in-frame clones and is missing some. Here the sample spans around 20,000 clones, 83% being singletons. The sequenced sample was cells from a culture (not recorded whether cultured in vitro). These receptors were collected from a human donor with melanoma.

This rearrangement joins TRBV6-5 to TRBJ2-7, with D perhaps being TRBD1 or TRBD2 (5 bases each). Germline V gene sequence: CDR1 MNHEY, CDR2 SVGAGI. The CDR3 consists of 13 residues. The germline V and J ends were trimmed by 0 bases and 10 bases, with 13 bases remaining between them. The CDR3 nucleotides are TGTGCCAGCAGTTACTCGTTGAGGGGTCGTCAGTACTTC. Translated: CASSYSLRGRQYF.

The chain is built from TRBV6-6 and TRBJ1-4, with 7 bases identical to TRBD1. The CDR3 runs 15 residues. The germline CDR1 and CDR2 sequences are MNHNY and SVGAGI (reference sequence). V lost 5 bases and J lost 5; bases outside the gene matches: 8. CDR3 DNA: TGTGCCAGCAGTCGTGCCGGGACAGCAAATGAAAAACTGTTTTTT. Its translation is CASSRAGTANEKLFF.

The V and J genes are TRBV19 and TRBJ1-1; tentative D call: TRBD1 (5 bases). CDR3 length equals 13 residues. Germline assignment: CDR1 LNHDA and CDR2 SQIVND (reference sequence). Trimming took 6 bases from V and 5 from J, leaving 13 bases between them. CDR3 amino acids: CASRWGVKTEAFF. DNA for the CDR3: TGTGCCAGTAGGTGGGGGGTTAAGACTGAAGCTTTCTTT.

The chain employs TRBV11-2 and TRBJ2-7; no definite D call. The length of the CDR3 is 14 residues. Looked up from germline, CDR1 is SGHAT and CDR2 is FQNNGV. Trimming pared 5 bases from V and 3 bases from J, leaving 14 bases between. CDR3 coding DNA: TGTGCCAGCAGCCCTACGAGGTTGGTCTACGAGCAGTACTTC. This gives the protein CASSPTRLVYEQYF.

The genes are TRBV6-5 and TRBJ1-4; 7 positions agree with TRBD1. After removal of 6 bases from V and 4 bases from J, the junction contained 5 bases not matched to a gene. The CDR3 sequence is 14 residues long. The germline V gene has CDR1 MNHEY and CDR2 SVGAGI. The CDR3 reads CASSHGTVNEKLFF. CDR3 coding DNA: TGTGCCAGCAGCCATGGGACAGTTAATGAAAAACTGTTTTTT.

The chain joins TRBV5-8 to TRBJ2-3; D is perhaps TRBD1 (5 bases). The V and J ends lost 1 base and 2 bases respectively, with 17 bases between them. Germline values: CDR1 SGHTS, CDR2 YDEGEE. The CDR3 has 17 amino acids. The CDR3 region has the DNA TGTGCCAGCAGCTTGTTCGGTGACAGCTCGACCACAGATACGCAGTATTTT. It yields the protein CASSLFGDSSTTDTQYF.

V and J are TRBV10-1 and TRBJ1-2; D gene uncertain. V gave up 3 bases and J gave up 5 bases, with 10 bases separating them. Germline loops: CDR1 WNHNN, CDR2 SYGVQD (reference sequence). There are 13 residues in the CDR3. CDR3 protein: CASSDGQEYGYTF. CDR3 DNA: TGCGCCAGCAGTGATGGCCAGGAATATGGCTACACCTTC.

This chain connects TRBV6-1 to TRBJ2-3; 7 bases map to TRBD2. The J segment lost 4 bases and the V segment lost 4 bases, leaving 8 bases of the junction unmatched. Germline V gives CDR1 MNHNS, CDR2 SASEGT. This CDR3 is built from 15 residues. In nucleotides, the CDR3 is TGTGCCAGCAGTGGGCTAGCGGTTAGATCAGATACGCAGTATTTT. This encodes CASSGLAVRSDTQYF.

V is TRBV5-1 and J is TRBJ2-5; 11 positions match TRBD2. This CDR3 has 16 amino acids. V shed 0 bases and J 11 bases; nucleotides not matched to a gene: 12. Per the germline V gene, CDR1 is SGHRS and CDR2 is YFSETQ. DNA for the CDR3: TGCGCCAGCAGCTTGGCCAGGACTAGCGGGTATTGGGTACAGTACTTC. Translating it yields CASSLARTSGYWVQYF.

This rearrangement joins TRBV6-5 to TRBJ1-2; D is unresolved. Between the trimmed V and J ends, which lost 8 bases and 2 bases, there was a span of 15 bases. The V gene's germline CDR1 is MNHEY and CDR2 SVGAGI. The CDR3 totals 14 residues. The CDR3 reads CASGFSGRNYGYTF. In nucleotides, the CDR3 is TGTGCCAGCGGCTTTAGCGGACGAAACTATGGCTACACCTTC.

This chain connects TRBV5-4 to TRBJ2-3; 13 bases map to TRBD2. V shed 0 bases and J 2 bases; nucleotides not matched to a gene: 6. There are 18 residues in the CDR3. Per the germline V gene, CDR1 is SGHNT and CDR2 is YYREEE (reference sequence). The CDR3 region has the DNA TGTGCCAGCAGCTTGGGACTAGCGGGGGGCGACTACACAGATACGCAGTATTTT. This sequence encodes CASSLGLAGGDYTDTQYF.

CDR3 in amino acids: CASSLSTSSGANVLTF. In nucleotides, the CDR3 is TGTGCCAGCAGCTTATCCACAAGCTCTGGGGCCAACGTCCTGACTTTC. The chain employs TRBV7-2 and TRBJ2-6; D call uncertain. This CDR3 has 16 amino acids. Trimming took off 2 bases at V and 0 bases at J, with 8 bases between the two ends. Germline CDR1 reads SGHTA; CDR2 reads FQGNSA.

The V and J genes are TRBV4-2 and TRBJ2-4, with unresolved D. The ends were cut back, 2 bases at V and 5 bases at J, with 10 bases in the middle. CDR1 is LGHNA, CDR2 YNFKEQ, per germline. This CDR3 region has 14 residues. CDR3 protein: CASSQSLYENIQYF. The DNA for the CDR3 is TGTGCCAGCAGCCAAAGCTTGTACGAAAACATTCAGTACTTC.

The rearrangement joins TRBV30 to TRBJ2-7; 9 nucleotides agree with TRBD1. The V segment lost 3 bases and the J segment 5 bases; nucleotides outside the gene matches: 11. This CDR3 spans 15 amino acids. Germline V lookup: CDR1 GTSNPN, CDR2 SVGIG (reference sequence). The CDR3 spells CAWRGIDRGVNEQYF. CDR3 DNA sequence: TGTGCCTGGAGGGGAATTGACAGGGGGGTGAACGAGCAGTACTTC.

The chain employs TRBV5-1 and TRBJ2-1; unclear D gene. The V gene lost 6 bases and the J gene lost 0 bases, with 10 bases spanning the gap. The CDR3 totals 14 residues. Germline V gene sequence: CDR1 SGHRS, CDR2 YFSETQ. The CDR3 sequence is CASKVAVSYNEQFF. The CDR3 coding sequence is TGCGCCAGCAAAGTTGCGGTCTCCTACAATGAGCAGTTCTTC.

This rearrangement joins TRBV4-1 to TRBJ1-3; tentatively, D is TRBD1 (5 bases). CDR3 size: 13 residues. The V and J ends lost 3 bases and 3 bases respectively, with 6 bases between them. The V gene's germline CDR1 is MGHRA and CDR2 YSYEKL. CDR3 nucleotides: TGCGCCAGCAGCCAGGGGGTTGGAAACACCATATATTTT. It translates to CASSQGVGNTIYF.

In this sample, this clone turned up once. The chain is built from TRBV5-6 and TRBJ1-4; unclear D gene. The CDR3 has 14 residues. CDR1 is SGHDT, CDR2 YYEEEE, per germline. The ends were cut back, 0 bases at V and 1 base at J, with 4 bases in the middle. DNA for the CDR3: TGTGCCAGCAGCTTGGATGGAACTAATGAAAAACTGTTTTTT. The encoded protein is CASSLDGTNEKLFF. Based on the CDR3 plus reference TRBV5-6 and TRBJ1-4, the full variable domain is DAGVTQSPTHLIKTRGQQVTLRCSPKSGHDTVSWYQQALGQGPQFIFQYYEEEERQRGNFPDRFSGHQFPNYSSELNVNALLLGDSALYLCASSLDGTNEKLFFGSGTQLSVL.

This chain links TRBV2 with TRBJ2-1; 7 bases fit TRBD2. Unmatched junction bases numbered 14, after V lost 7 bases and J lost 8 bases. Germline loops: CDR1 SNHLY, CDR2 FYNNEI. CDR3 size: 15 residues. The CDR3 protein is CASNQRGGLMDEQFF. DNA of the CDR3: TGTGCCAGCAACCAGCGGGGCGGACTTATGGATGAGCAGTTCTTC.

The genes are TRBV29-1 and TRBJ2-5; 10 positions agree with TRBD2. Looked up from germline, CDR1 is SQVTM and CDR2 is ANQGSEA. Trimming at V came to 3 bases and at J to 5 bases, leaving 6 bases not matched to a gene. The CDR3 has 14 amino acids. CDR3 in amino acids: CSVEGAGGPETQYF. Here the CDR3 DNA reads TGCAGCGTTGAGGGAGCGGGGGGGCCCGAGACCCAGTACTTC.

The rearrangement uses TRBV19 and TRBJ1-5, with D possibly TRBD1 on 6 matching bases. V was shortened by 6 bases and J by 4 bases, with 13 bases between the two germline ends. Germline CDR1 reads LNHDA; CDR2 reads SQIVND (reference sequence). The CDR3 has 14 amino acids. CDR3 loop: CASSLGGRNQPQHF. CDR3 sequence (DNA): TGTGCCAGTAGCTTAGGGGGAAGGAATCAGCCCCAGCATTTT.

The count of this clone is one. V gene TRBV7-3 combines with J gene TRBJ2-5; D is unresolved. The CDR3 contains 13 residues. The germline V and J ends were trimmed by 8 bases and 1 base, with 11 bases remaining between them. Germline loops: CDR1 SGHTA, CDR2 FQGTGA. The CDR3 sequence: CASLLGGQETQYF. CDR3 coding DNA: TGTGCCAGCTTGCTTGGCGGCCAAGAGACCCAGTACTTC.

The V and J genes are TRBV5-1 and TRBJ1-2, with D uncertain. V dropped 1 base and J dropped 1 base, with 11 bases sitting between them. Germline CDR1 is SGHRS and CDR2 is YFSETQ. The CDR3 contains 15 residues. The CDR3 DNA follows: TGCGCCAGCAGCTTGACGTATAGGGATAACTATGGCTACACCTTC. The encoded protein is CASSLTYRDNYGYTF. The variable domain in full, completed from reference TRBV5-1 and TRBJ1-2, reads KAGVTQTPRYLIKTRGQQVTLSCSPISGHRSVSWYQQTPGQGLQFLFEYFSETQRNKGNFPGRFSGRQFSNSRSEMNVSTLELGDSALYLCASSLTYRDNYGYTFGSGTRLTVV.

The chain uses TRBV7-2 and TRBJ1-4, with 7 bases matching TRBD1. This CDR3 is 15 amino acids long. Unmatched junction bases numbered 8, after V lost 2 bases and J lost 8 bases. Germline CDR1 SGHTA, CDR2 FQGNSA. Written as DNA, the CDR3 is TGTGCCAGCAGCTTATTCAGGGGGAGGAGGGAAAAACTGTTTTTT. Translation gives CASSLFRGRREKLFF.

This sequence joins TRBV7-9 and TRBJ2-5, with a weak D call TRBD2 (5 bases). The CDR3 contains 14 residues. Trimming pared 4 bases from V and 5 bases from J, leaving 14 bases between. CDR1 is SEHNR, CDR2 FQNEAQ, per germline (reference sequence). CDR3 in DNA: TGTGCCAGCAGCTCTTCTAGCTCTGGCGAGACCCAGTACTTC. Encoded protein: CASSSSSSGETQYF.

The chain couples TRBV4-1 to TRBJ1-6; D is unclear. Germline values: CDR1 MGHRA, CDR2 YSYEKL. This CDR3 has 14 amino acids. V was clipped by 3 bases and J by 10 bases, with 13 bases between them. The CDR3 DNA is TGCGCCAGCAGCCAGGGCGGGTGGCAGTCACCCCTCCACTTT. It translates to CASSQGGWQSPLHF.

The V and J genes are TRBV10-3 and TRBJ2-5; unclear D gene. The germline V gene has CDR1 ENHRY and CDR2 SYGVKD. The ends were cut back, 6 bases at V and 4 bases at J, with 9 bases in the middle. The CDR3 covers 12 residues. CDR3 sequence: CAISGSRETQYF. For the CDR3, the DNA is TGTGCCATCAGCGGAAGCCGAGAGACCCAGTACTTC.

On this clone itself: Other DNA variants within this sample encode the same CDR3. The chain has TRBV4-1 and TRBJ1-6; weak D call: TRBD1 (5 bases). Trimming shortened V by 4 bases and J by 7 bases, and 5 bases separated the two germline ends. Germline lookup yields CDR1 MGHRA and CDR2 YSYEKL. The CDR3 runs to 12 residues. The CDR3 DNA sequence: TGCGCCAGCAGCCGGGGGAATTCACCCCTCCACTTT. Encoded protein: CASSRGNSPLHF.

This clone was seen more than once but under ten times. J is TRBJ2-5 and V is TRBV4-2, with unresolved D. The CDR3 is 15 amino acids. Germline-derived CDR1 and CDR2 are LGHNA and YNFKEQ. Trimming left V 0 bases short and J 4 bases short, with 12 bases between. The chain's CDR3 is CASSQEGQSVETQYF. CDR3 DNA: TGTGCCAGCAGCCAAGAAGGGCAGTCCGTAGAGACCCAGTACTTC.

The chain has TRBV5-1 and TRBJ1-1, with a tentative D call TRBD1 (5 bases). Looked up from germline, CDR1 is SGHRS and CDR2 is YFSETQ. This CDR3 is 15 amino acids long. Trimming removed 0 bases at V and 6 bases at J, with 15 bases between. CDR3 DNA sequence: TGCGCCAGCAGCTTGGGACCTGGGACCAGTCCTGAAGCTTTCTTT. It codes for CASSLGPGTSPEAFF. Drawing the rest from reference TRBV5-1 and TRBJ1-1, the complete variable domain is KAGVTQTPRYLIKTRGQQVTLSCSPISGHRSVSWYQQTPGQGLQFLFEYFSETQRNKGNFPGRFSGRQFSNSRSEMNVSTLELGDSALYLCASSLGPGTSPEAFFGQGTRLTVV.

V usage is TRBV2 and J usage is TRBJ1-5; D uncertain. The CDR3 totals 19 residues. Germline values: CDR1 SNHLY, CDR2 FYNNEI. The germline V and J ends were trimmed by 1 base and 0 bases, with 19 bases remaining between them. CDR3: CASSEGKTLRRYSNQPQHF. Here the CDR3 DNA reads TGTGCCAGCAGTGAAGGGAAGACCTTGCGGCGATATAGCAATCAGCCCCAGCATTTT.

V is TRBV5-4 and J is TRBJ2-3; 12 positions match TRBD2. CDR1 and CDR2 from the germline V gene are SGHNT and YYREEE (reference sequence). Trimming removed 4 bases from V and 2 bases from J; junction bases left unmatched: 8. The CDR3 runs to 17 residues. CDR3 bases: TGTGCCAGCAGCCCGCGACTAGCGGGGGCCTACACAGATACGCAGTATTTT. It is translated as CASSPRLAGAYTDTQYF.